The text below deals with one T cell receptor beta chain. The antigen is unknown. CDR1 SEHNR and CDR2 FQNEAQ come from the germline V gene (reference sequence). This CDR3 comprises 16 residues. The V and J ends lost 1 base and 5 bases respectively, with 12 bases between them. CD4+ cells were split into CD45RA+ naive and CD45RA-negative memory subsets. The assay used deep level. Method: immunoSEQ multiplex PCR; TCRdb's copy keeps in-frame clones and lacks some. The profile shows around 2.5 million clones, under 95% of them singletons. This entry comes from a study of shared clonotypes between healthy human individuals. General study findings and limits: Approximately 5% was the fraction of naive CD4 clonotypes found shared across a handful of donors.

Material for sequencing was naive CD4+ T cells from PBMCs. Noted subset: CD45RA+ positively selected. The TCR comes from a man aged 18 to 35 in good health. Some clones in this sample may be carry-over from other donors' samples. The chain is built from TRBV7-9 and TRBJ1-6; possible D gene TRBD1, 5 bases. CDR3 sequence reads: CASSLVGRENNSPLHF. CDR3 coding DNA: TGTGCCAGCAGCTTAGTTGGCAGGGAGAATAATTCACCCCTCCACTTT.